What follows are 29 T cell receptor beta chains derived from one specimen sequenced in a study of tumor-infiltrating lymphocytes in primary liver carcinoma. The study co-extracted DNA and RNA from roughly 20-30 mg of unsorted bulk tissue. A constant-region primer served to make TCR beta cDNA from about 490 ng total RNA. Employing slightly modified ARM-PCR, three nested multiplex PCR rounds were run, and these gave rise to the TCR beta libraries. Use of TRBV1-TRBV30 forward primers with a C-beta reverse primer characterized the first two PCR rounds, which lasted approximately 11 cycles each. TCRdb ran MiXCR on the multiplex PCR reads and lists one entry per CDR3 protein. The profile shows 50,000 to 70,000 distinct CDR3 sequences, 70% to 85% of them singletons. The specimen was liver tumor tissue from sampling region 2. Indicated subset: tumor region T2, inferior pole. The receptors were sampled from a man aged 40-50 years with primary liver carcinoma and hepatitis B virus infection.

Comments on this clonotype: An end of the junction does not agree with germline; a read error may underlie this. The CDR3 is CTSYHSGSNEKLFF. The CDR3 DNA is TGTACCAGCTACCATTCCGGCTCTAATGAAAAACTGTTTTTT. The chain joins TRBV19 to TRBJ1-4; no reliable D call. CDR1 LNHDA and CDR2 SQIVND come from the germline V gene (reference sequence). The CDR3 is 14 residues long.

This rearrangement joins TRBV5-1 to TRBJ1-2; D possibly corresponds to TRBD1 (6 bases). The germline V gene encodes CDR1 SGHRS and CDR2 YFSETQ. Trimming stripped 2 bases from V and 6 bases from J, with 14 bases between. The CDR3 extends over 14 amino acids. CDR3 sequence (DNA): TGCGCCAGCAGCTTTAGAGCAGGGGCTGATGGCTACACCTTC. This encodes CASSFRAGADGYTF.

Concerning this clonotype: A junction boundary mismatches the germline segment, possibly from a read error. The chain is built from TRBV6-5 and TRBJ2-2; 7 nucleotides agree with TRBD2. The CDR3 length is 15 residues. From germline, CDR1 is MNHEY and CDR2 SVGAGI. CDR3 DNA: TGTACCAGCAGTTCAACGGGAGGAGGCACCGGGGAGCTGTTTTTT. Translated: CTSSSTGGGTGELFF.

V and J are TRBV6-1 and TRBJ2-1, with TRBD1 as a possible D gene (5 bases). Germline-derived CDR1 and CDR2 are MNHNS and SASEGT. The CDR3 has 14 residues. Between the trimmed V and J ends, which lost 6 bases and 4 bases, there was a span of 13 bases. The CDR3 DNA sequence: TGTGCCAGCAGGGACAAGGCGTCATACAATGAGCAGTTCTTC. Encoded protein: CASRDKASYNEQFF.

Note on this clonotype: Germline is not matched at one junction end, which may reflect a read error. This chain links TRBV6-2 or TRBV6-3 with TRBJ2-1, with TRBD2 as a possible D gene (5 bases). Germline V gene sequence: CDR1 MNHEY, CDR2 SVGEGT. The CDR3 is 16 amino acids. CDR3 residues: CASSPWRSVKVNEQFF. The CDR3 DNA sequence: TGTGCAAGCAGTCCCTGGAGGAGCGTGAAGGTCAATGAGCAGTTCTTC.

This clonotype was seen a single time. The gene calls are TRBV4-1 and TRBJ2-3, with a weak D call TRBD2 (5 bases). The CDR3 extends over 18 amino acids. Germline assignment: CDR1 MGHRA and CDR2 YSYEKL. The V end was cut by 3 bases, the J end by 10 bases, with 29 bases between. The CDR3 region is CASSQTIALARVTDAQYF. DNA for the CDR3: TGCGCCAGCAGCCAGACCATTGCCCTAGCTAGAGTCACCGATGCGCAGTATTTT.

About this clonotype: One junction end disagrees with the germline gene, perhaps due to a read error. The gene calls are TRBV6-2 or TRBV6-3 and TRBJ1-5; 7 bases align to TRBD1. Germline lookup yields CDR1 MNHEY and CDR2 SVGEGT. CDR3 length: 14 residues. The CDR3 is CTSRPGTDNQPQHF. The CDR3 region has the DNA TGTACCAGCAGGCCCGGGACAGATAATCAGCCTCAGCATTTT.

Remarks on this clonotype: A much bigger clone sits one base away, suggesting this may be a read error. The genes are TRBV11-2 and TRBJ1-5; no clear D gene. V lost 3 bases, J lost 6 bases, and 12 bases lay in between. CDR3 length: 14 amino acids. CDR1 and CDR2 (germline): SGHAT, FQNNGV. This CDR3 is CASSFTWDGQPQHF. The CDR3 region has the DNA TGTGCCAGCAGCTTCACATGGGATGGTCAGCCCCAGCATTTT.

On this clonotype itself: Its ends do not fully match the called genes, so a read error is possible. CDR3 protein: CVSSPPPVSGFSSYNEQFF. The CDR3 DNA is TGTGTCAGCAGCCCTCCCCCTGTTAGCGGGTTTAGCTCCTACAATGAGCAGTTCTTC. The V call is TRBV11-2, the J call TRBJ2-1, with 7 bases identical to TRBD2. The CDR3 covers 19 residues. CDR1 is SGHAT, CDR2 FQNNGV, per germline.

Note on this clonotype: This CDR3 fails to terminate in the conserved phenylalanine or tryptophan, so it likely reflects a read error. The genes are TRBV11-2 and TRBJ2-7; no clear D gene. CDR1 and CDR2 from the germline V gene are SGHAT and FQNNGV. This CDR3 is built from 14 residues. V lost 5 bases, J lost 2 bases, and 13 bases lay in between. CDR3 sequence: CASSQTDGAYEQYL. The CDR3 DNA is TGTGCCAGCAGCCAAACCGACGGAGCCTACGAGCAGTACTTA.

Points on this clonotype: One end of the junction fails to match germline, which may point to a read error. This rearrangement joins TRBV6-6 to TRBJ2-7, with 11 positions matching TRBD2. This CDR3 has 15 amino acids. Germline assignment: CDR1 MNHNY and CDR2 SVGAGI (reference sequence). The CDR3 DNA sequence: TGTGCCAGCTGTTATGGGGCTAGCGGGAGGTACGAGCAGTACTTC. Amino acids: CASCYGASGRYEQYF.

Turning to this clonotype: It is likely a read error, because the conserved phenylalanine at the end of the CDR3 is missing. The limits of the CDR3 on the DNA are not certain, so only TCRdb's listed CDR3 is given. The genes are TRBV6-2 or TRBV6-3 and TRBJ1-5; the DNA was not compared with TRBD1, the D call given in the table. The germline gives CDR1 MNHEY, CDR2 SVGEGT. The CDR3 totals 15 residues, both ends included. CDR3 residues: CASSSRVEINQPQHS.

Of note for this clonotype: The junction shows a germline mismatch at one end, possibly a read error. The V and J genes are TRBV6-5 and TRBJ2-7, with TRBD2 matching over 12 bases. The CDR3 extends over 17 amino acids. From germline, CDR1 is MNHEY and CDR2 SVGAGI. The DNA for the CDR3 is TGTGCCAGCAGGACATTGACTAGCGGGAGACCATCCTACGAGCAGTACTTT. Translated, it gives CASRTLTSGRPSYEQYF.

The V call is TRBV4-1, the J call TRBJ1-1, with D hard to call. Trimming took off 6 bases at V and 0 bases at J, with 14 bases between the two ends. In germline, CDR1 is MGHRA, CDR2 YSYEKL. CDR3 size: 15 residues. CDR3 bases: TGCGCCAGCAGTACCTACTACAGAGTGAACACTGAAGCTTTCTTT. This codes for CASSTYYRVNTEAFF.

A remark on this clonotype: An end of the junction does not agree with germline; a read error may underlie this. The CDR3 nucleotides are TGCGCCAGCAGCCACCACATACCGGGGGCGGATTCACTCCTCCACTTT. This gives the protein CASSHHIPGADSLLHF. V gene TRBV4-1 combines with J gene TRBJ1-6, with D possibly matching TRBD1 (6 bases). CDR3 length: 16 amino acids. Germline V gene data show CDR1 as MGHRA and CDR2 as YSYEKL.

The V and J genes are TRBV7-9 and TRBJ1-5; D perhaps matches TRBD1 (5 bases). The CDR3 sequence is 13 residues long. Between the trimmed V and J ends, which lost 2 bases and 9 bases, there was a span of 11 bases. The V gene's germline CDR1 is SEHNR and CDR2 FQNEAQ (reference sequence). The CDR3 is CASSLNSQGPQHF. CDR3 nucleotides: TGTGCCAGCAGCTTAAACAGCCAGGGGCCCCAGCATTTT.

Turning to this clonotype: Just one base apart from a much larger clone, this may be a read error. The CDR3 loop reads CASSPGQGGELFF. In DNA, the CDR3 is TGCGCCAGCAGCCCAGGACAAGGCGGGGAGCTGTTTTTT. The chain joins TRBV4-1 to TRBJ2-2; TRBD1 might be the D (5 bases). This CDR3 region has 13 residues. In germline, CDR1 is MGHRA, CDR2 YSYEKL. V was trimmed by 4 bases and J by 7 bases, leaving 10 bases between them.

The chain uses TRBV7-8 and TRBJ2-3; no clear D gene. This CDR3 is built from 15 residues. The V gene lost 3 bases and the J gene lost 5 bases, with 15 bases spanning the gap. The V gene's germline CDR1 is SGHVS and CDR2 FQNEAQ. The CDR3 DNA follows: TGTGCCAGCAGCTTTAGCTGGAAGGCCGAAGATACGCAGTATTTT. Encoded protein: CASSFSWKAEDTQYF.

The CDR3 sequence is CASSLAGRGIQETRYF. The DNA of the CDR3 is TGCGCCAGCAGCTTGGCCGGGCGGGGGATCCAAGAGACCAGGTACTTC. The chain is built from TRBV5-1 and TRBJ2-5; 7 bases fit TRBD2. CDR1 and CDR2 (germline): SGHRS, YFSETQ. Losses at the gene ends were 0 bases for V and 13 bases for J; bases not matched to a gene: 18. The CDR3 spans 16 residues.

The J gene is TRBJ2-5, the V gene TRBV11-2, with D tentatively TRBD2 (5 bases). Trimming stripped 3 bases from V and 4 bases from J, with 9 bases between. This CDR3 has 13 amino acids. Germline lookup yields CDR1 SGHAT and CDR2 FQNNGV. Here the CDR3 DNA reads TGTGCCAGCAGCTTCGGGGTCGGAGAGACCCAGTACTTC. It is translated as CASSFGVGETQYF.

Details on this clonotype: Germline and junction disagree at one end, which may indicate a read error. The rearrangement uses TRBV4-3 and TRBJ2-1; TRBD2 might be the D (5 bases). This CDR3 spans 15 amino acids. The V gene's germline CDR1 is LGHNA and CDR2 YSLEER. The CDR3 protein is CVSSQTRGPVSEQFF. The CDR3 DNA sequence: TGCGTCAGCAGTCAAACCAGAGGGCCGGTAAGCGAGCAGTTCTTC.

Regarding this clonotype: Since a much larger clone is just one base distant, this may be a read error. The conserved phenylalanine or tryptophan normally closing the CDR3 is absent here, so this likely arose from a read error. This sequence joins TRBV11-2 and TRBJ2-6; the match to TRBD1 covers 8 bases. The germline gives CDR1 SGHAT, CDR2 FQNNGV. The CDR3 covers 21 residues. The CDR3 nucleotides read TGTGCCAGCAGCATGGGGAGAGACAGGGGCAGTTCCCTCTCTGGGGCCAACCTCCTGACTTCC. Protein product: CASSMGRDRGSSLSGANLLTS.

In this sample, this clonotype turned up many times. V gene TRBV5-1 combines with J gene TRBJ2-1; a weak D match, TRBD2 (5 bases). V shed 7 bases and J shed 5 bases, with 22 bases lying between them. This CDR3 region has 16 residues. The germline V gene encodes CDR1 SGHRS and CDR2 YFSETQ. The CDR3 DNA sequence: TGCGCCAGCGGCCTTCCAGGAGGTGGGTGGAACAATGAGCAGTTCTTC. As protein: CASGLPGGGWNNEQFF.

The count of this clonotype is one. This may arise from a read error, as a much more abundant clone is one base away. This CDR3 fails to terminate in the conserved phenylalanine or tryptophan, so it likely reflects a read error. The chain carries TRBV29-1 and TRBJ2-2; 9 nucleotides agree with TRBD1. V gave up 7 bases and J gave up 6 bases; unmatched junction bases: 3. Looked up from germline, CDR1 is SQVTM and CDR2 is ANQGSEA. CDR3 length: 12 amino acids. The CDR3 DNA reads TGCAGCGGTGGACAGGGGTCCGGGGAGCTGTTTTAT. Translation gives CSGGQGSGELFY.

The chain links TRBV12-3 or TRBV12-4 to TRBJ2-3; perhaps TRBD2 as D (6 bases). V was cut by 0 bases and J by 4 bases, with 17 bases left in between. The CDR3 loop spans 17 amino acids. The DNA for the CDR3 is TGTGCCAGCAGTTTAGCCCCGGCGGGGCCACGGGCAGATACGCAGTATTTT. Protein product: CASSLAPAGPRADTQYF.

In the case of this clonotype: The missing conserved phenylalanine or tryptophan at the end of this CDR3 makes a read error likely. As DNA, the CDR3 is TGCAGCGGCCAAGCGGCGGATCCCAAGACCCAGTACCTC. It codes for CSGQAADPKTQYL. J is TRBJ2-5 and V is TRBV29-1, with D possibly matching TRBD2 (5 bases). The CDR3 sequence is 13 residues long. Germline values: CDR1 SQVTM, CDR2 ANQGSEA. Trimming pared 7 bases from V and 6 bases from J, leaving 18 bases between.

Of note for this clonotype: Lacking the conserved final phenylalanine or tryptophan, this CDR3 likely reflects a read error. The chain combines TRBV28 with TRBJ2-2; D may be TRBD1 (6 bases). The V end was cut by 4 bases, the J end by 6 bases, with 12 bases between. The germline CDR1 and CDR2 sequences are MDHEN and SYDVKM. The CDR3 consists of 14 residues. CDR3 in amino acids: CASSSDRNPGELFS. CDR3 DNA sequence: TGTGCCAGCAGTTCAGACAGGAATCCCGGGGAGCTGTTTTCT.

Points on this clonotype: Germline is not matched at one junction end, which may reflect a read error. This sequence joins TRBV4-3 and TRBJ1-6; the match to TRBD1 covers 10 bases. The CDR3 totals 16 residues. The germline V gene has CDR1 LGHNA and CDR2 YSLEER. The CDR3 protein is CASSSWDRGRDSPLHF. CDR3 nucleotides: TGCGCAAGCAGCTCCTGGGACAGGGGAAGGGACTCACCCCTCCACTTT.

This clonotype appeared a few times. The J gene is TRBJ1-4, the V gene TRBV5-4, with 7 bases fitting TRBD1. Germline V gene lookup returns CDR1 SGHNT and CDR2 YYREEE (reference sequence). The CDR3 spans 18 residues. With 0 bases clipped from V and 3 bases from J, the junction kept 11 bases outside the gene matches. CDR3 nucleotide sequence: TGTGCCAGCAGCTTGGCTCGGGACAGCGATACGGCTAATGAAAAACTGTTTTTT. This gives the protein CASSLARDSDTANEKLFF.